The sequence of this T cell receptor beta chain was determined in a study of sequential checkpoint blockade in melanoma. Study context: After both sequences, patients received maintenance nivolumab.

Some clones are missing from TCRdb's copy, which holds only in-frame ones; the method was immunoSEQ multiplex PCR. Among under 45,000 clones listed, around four fifths were seen once. Germline CDR1 and CDR2: SGHNT and YYREEE (reference sequence). V trimming: 0 bases; J trimming: 3 bases; junction bases outside the gene matches: 4. This CDR3 region has 15 residues. Treatment here: randomized to nivolumab then ipilimumab (arm A) or the reverse (arm B). DNA-damaging chemotherapy had not been given to any patient beforehand. This specimen was CD8+ T cells sorted from blood (inferred from file names), taken from a patient given nivolumab and ipilimumab in sequence. The TCR was taken from a human donor with melanoma. The chain joins TRBV5-4 to TRBJ1-2; 8 nucleotides match TRBD1. The chain's CDR3 is CASSLGQGAHYGYTF. DNA for the CDR3: TGTGCCAGCAGCTTGGGTCAGGGGGCCCACTATGGCTACACCTTC.